The clone carrying this TCR beta chain was counted a single time. Measured with immunoSEQ multiplex PCR; TCRdb has only the in-frame clones, and not every one. The table includes approximately 2.5 million clones, roughly 92% detected once. The data were obtained in a study of shared clonotypes between healthy human individuals. The TCR comes from a man between 18 and 29 years old in good health. The source material was naive CD4+ T cells sorted from blood. Subset meaning: CD45RA+ positively selected.

The CDR3 region is CASSIDLTSFETQYF. CDR3 nucleotide sequence: TGTGCCAGTAGTATAGATCTGACTAGCTTTGAGACCCAGTACTTC. The rearrangement uses TRBV19 and TRBJ2-5, with 7 bases matching TRBD2. This CDR3 is built from 15 residues. Germline V gives CDR1 LNHDA, CDR2 SQIVND (reference sequence). J lost 5 bases, V lost 0 bases, and 6 bases had no gene match. Looking up the rest from reference TRBV19 and TRBJ2-5 gives the full variable domain: DGGITQSPKYLFRKEGQNVTLSCEQNLNHDAMYWYRQDPGQGLRLIYYSQIVNDFQKGDIAEGYSVSREKKESFPLTVTSAQKNPTAFYLCASSIDLTSFETQYFGPGTRLLVL.